The 2 T cell receptor beta chains given below trace back to one sample, sequenced in a study of T cells in Graves' hyperthyroidism and ophthalmopathy. Researchers took RNA transcripts and amplified the TCR beta CDR3 regions from them. The HTBI primer set drove a first-round RT-PCR of the TCR CDR3. TCRdb reanalysed the multiplex PCR reads using MiXCR and keeps one entry per CDR3 protein. The sample consists of hundreds of thousands of distinct CDR3 sequences, about 17% of them appearing once. Sequencing was carried out using blood. Source of these receptors: a woman under 30 with Graves' ophthalmopathy.

There are a few counts of this clonotype. The junction departs from germline at one end; a sequencing error may be responsible. CDR3 loop: CASSERGVGASDTGELFF. The CDR3 nucleotides are TGTGCCAGCAGTGAAAGGGGCGTTGGGGCATCGGACACCGGGGAGCTATTTTTT. This rearrangement joins TRBV25-1 to TRBJ2-2; D might be TRBD1 or TRBD2, each matching 5 bases. Germline CDR1 and CDR2: MGHDK and SYGVNS. CDR3 length: 18 amino acids.

This clonotype appeared many times. The chain combines TRBV20-1 with TRBJ1-1; possible D gene TRBD1, 6 bases. The CDR3 runs to 13 residues. The V gene lost 3 bases and the J gene lost 4 bases, with 12 bases spanning the gap. Germline V gene lookup returns CDR1 DFQATT and CDR2 SNEGSKA (reference sequence). This chain's CDR3 is CSARIGRGTEAFF. CDR3 coding DNA: TGCAGTGCTAGGATCGGCAGGGGCACTGAAGCTTTCTTT.